This TCR beta chain was sequenced for a study of cytomegalovirus exposure and HLA in healthy donors. Findings and caveats of the study: Overall, roughly 170 TCR beta chains were annotated as cytomegalovirus-associated.

The study ran its PCR with 60 Vbeta and 13 Jbeta primers. This table comes from immunoSEQ multiplex PCR, and its TCRdb copy is limited to in-frame clones, with some not included. The table shows 95,000 or so clones, with roughly 79% occurring only once. In regard to this clone: What it recognizes is unknown.

This clonotype was sampled from a woman aged 70 to 79 in good health and CMV-seropositive. The sequenced material came from PBMCs.

The CDR3, as DNA: TGTGCCAGCAGCTCCAGCGTGGGAGGGCCCACAGATACGCAGTATTTT. The encoded protein is CASSSSVGGPTDTQYF. The genes are TRBV11-2 and TRBJ2-3, with 7 bases that match TRBD2. The CDR3 extends over 16 amino acids. CDR1 is SGHAT, CDR2 FQNNGV, per germline. The junction had 9 bases not matched to a gene; V was cut back by 4 bases and J by 2 bases.